This T cell receptor (beta chain) stems from a study of T cells in tuberculosis. Across the whole study: Sequenced TCRs come from CD1B-GMM tetramer-binding T cells. Broader study findings: Active tuberculosis TCR-alpha repertoires lay closer to GMM-specific TCRs than IGRA-negative controls, suggesting clonal expansion.

V dropped 3 bases and J dropped 3; count of bases not matched to a gene: 4. CDR1 and CDR2 from the germline V gene are SGHTA and FQGTGA. This CDR3 is 15 amino acids long. As to this clone: Its antigen is not known.

Sequencing used immunoSEQ multiplex PCR; TCRdb keeps in-frame clones, though not all of them. The sample contains 35,000 to 50,000 clones, less than 95% of which appear only once. Latent tuberculosis screening used tuberculin skin test and IGRA at entry. This chain connects TRBV7-3 to TRBJ2-2; 7 bases agree with TRBD1. This receptor was taken from a donor between 10 and 35 years old with latent tuberculosis or without tuberculosis infection. Some clones in this sample may be carry-over from other donors' samples. Input material: PBMCs. This CDR3 is CASSLGQRHTGELFF. CDR3 coding DNA: TGTGCCAGCAGCTTGGGACAGCGCCACACCGGGGAGCTGTTTTTT.